A selection of T cell receptor beta chains follows, all from one sample in a study of cytomegalovirus exposure and HLA in healthy donors. Clones were sequenced by immunoSEQ multiplex PCR, and TCRdb holds only the in-frame ones, with some missing. The sample records 90,000 to 150,000 clones, about 78% being singletons. The sample comprised PBMCs. These receptors all stem from a woman in her thirties or forties in good health and CMV-seropositive. Each CDR3 is given with its conserved first and last residue. The D gene is left open where the match is weak. Clone size is not always given. Where it is, it says once, few, many or a class for expanded clones.

clone size,V gene,D gene,J gene,CDR3 DNA,CDR3 protein
once,TRBV5-1,.,TRBJ1-1,TGCGCCAGCAGCTTAGGTGAGGATGGCACTGAAGCTTTCTTT,CASSLGEDGTEAFF
.,TRBV7-8,.,TRBJ1-1,TGTGCCAGCAGCTCCGCTGGGGGGGTTAGAGCTTTCTTT,CASSSAGGVRAFF
.,TRBV7-8,TRBD1,TRBJ1-1,TGTGCCAGCAGCCCCCGGGACAGGGGTTATACTGAAGCTTTCTTT,CASSPRDRGYTEAFF
.,TRBV2,.,TRBJ1-3,TGTGCCAGCAGTGCTAACAGAAACTCTGGAAACACCATATATTTT,CASSANRNSGNTIYF
.,TRBV5-1,.,TRBJ1-1,TGCGCCAGCAGCTTCGCAGGAGGCACTGAAGCTTTCTTT,CASSFAGGTEAFF
once,TRBV5-1,TRBD1,TRBJ1-2,TGCGCCAGCAGCCCCCAGGGGGGCACTTCAATACACTATGGCTACACCTTC,CASSPQGGTSIHYGYTF
once,TRBV7-3,.,TRBJ2-1,TGTGCCAGCTCCCCCGGCTCCTACAATGAGCAGTTCTTC,CASSPGSYNEQFF
.,TRBV2,.,TRBJ1-2,TGTGCCAGCAGTGTAGAGCAGGTCTATGGCTACACCTTC,CASSVEQVYGYTF
few,TRBV1,.,TRBJ2-7,TGCACCAGCAGCCCCCCCAGTGCTAGCTCCTACGAGCAGTACTTC,CTSSPPSASSYEQYF
.,TRBV7-3,TRBD1,TRBJ2-2,TGTGCCAGCAGCTTCCGGGCGGGGACAGGGGATGTCGGGGAGCTGTTTTTT,CASSFRAGTGDVGELFF
.,TRBV25-1,.,TRBJ1-5,TGTGCCAGCAGTGGCAGGGGCAATCAGCCCCAGCATTTT,CASSGRGNQPQHF
.,TRBV6-5,TRBD1,TRBJ1-6,TGTGCCAGCAGTCGTGGGGACAGTCGAAATTCACCCCTCCACTTT,CASSRGDSRNSPLHF
few,TRBV4-1,.,TRBJ2-7,TGCGCCAGCAGCCAAATAGATATGTTGGTGTCCTACGAGCAGTACTTC,CASSQIDMLVSYEQYF
few,TRBV10-3,.,TRBJ1-1,TGTGCCATCAGTGATAAAGACACGAACACTGAAGCTTTCTTT,CAISDKDTNTEAFF
.,TRBV7-9,.,TRBJ1-1,TGTGCCAGCGGGAGATACATGAACACTGAAGCTTTCTTT,CASGRYMNTEAFF
.,TRBV9,.,TRBJ2-3,TGTGCCAGCAGCGTAGCTACAGATACGCAGTATTTT,CASSVATDTQYF
.,TRBV19,.,TRBJ1-5,TGTGCCAGTAGTCAGAGGGGAGGGTCGGCTCAGCCCCAGCATTTT,CASSQRGGSAQPQHF
.,TRBV7-2,TRBD1,TRBJ2-2,TGTGCCAGCAGCTCCGCCGGGACAGCCAACGGGGAGCTGTTTTTT,CASSSAGTANGELFF
.,TRBV2,TRBD1,TRBJ2-5,TGTGCCAGCAGCCGGGACAGCGAAGAGACCCAGTACTTC,CASSRDSEETQYF
.,TRBV28,.,TRBJ1-6,TGTGCCAGCAGACTTGAATTCAATTCACCCCTCCACTTT,CASRLEFNSPLHF
once,TRBV25-1,.,TRBJ2-5,TGTGCCAGCAGTGAATTTAACAGCGGAGAGACCCAGTACTTC,CASSEFNSGETQYF
.,TRBV9,.,TRBJ1-4,TGTGCCAGCAGCGTATCCGCCCGGGGGGTAAATGAAAAACTGTTTTTT,CASSVSARGVNEKLFF
.,TRBV7-8,.,TRBJ1-5,TGTGCCAGCAGCTTGGGAGTTGCGTACAATCAGCCCCAGCATTTT,CASSLGVAYNQPQHF
.,TRBV30,TRBD1,TRBJ1-6,TGTGCCTGGAGTGAACAGGGGAATTCACCCCTCCACTTT,CAWSEQGNSPLHF
.,TRBV27,TRBD2,TRBJ2-3,TGTGCCAGCAGTTCGCGACTAGCGGGTGATACGCAGTATTTT,CASSSRLAGDTQYF
.,TRBV30,.,TRBJ2-2,TGTGCCTGGAGGTCACTGAGAGACACCGGGGAGCTGTTTTTT,CAWRSLRDTGELFF
few,TRBV2,.,TRBJ1-2,TGTGCCAGCAATGAAAGGACAGCGGAAGACACCTTC,CASNERTAEDTF
once,TRBV5-1,TRBD2,TRBJ2-1,TGCGCCAGCAGGGGACTAGCTGAGAACAATGAGCAGTTCTTC,CASRGLAENNEQFF
.,TRBV6-1,.,TRBJ2-7,TGTGCCAGCAGGACAGTTCGGCCCTCCTACGAGCAGTACTTC,CASRTVRPSYEQYF
once,TRBV18,TRBD1,TRBJ2-5,TGTGCCAGCTCACCCACAGGGGTTCGAGAGACCCAGTACTTC,CASSPTGVRETQYF
few,TRBV11-2,.,TRBJ2-1,TGTGCCAGCAGCCCCGTAAATGAGCAGTTCTTC,CASSPVNEQFF
.,TRBV7-2,TRBD1,TRBJ2-7,TGTGCCAGCAGCTTAGTAGGGGGGACAGGGGGCGCCGAGCAGTACTTC,CASSLVGGTGGAEQYF
.,TRBV5-1,TRBD2,TRBJ2-1,TGCGCCAGCAGCTTAGTGGGGGGGACCGGGTCCTATGAGCAGTTCTTC,CASSLVGGTGSYEQFF
.,TRBV28,.,TRBJ1-2,TGTGCCAGCAAAGTTGGGGGGGTCGGCTACACCTTC,CASKVGGVGYTF
.,TRBV6-5,TRBD1,TRBJ1-2,TGTGCCAGCAGTAGGGACAGGGGGCTGAACTATGGCTACACCTTC,CASSRDRGLNYGYTF
once,TRBV6-5,TRBD1,TRBJ1-2,TGTGCCAGCAGCCGGGACAGGGCTGATGGCTACACCTTC,CASSRDRADGYTF
few,TRBV10-3,TRBD1,TRBJ2-2,TGTGCCATCAGTTCGTCTCCGGGACAGGGTGAGACCGGGGAGCTGTTTTTT,CAISSSPGQGETGELFF
.,TRBV6-6,.,TRBJ1-1,TGTGCCAGCAGTTACGTTCAGGGGACCACTGAAGCTTTCTTT,CASSYVQGTTEAFF
.,TRBV12-5,TRBD2,TRBJ2-2,TGTGCTAGTGGTTTGGTTTCCGGGGGGAGAACCGGGGAGCTGTTTTTT,CASGLVSGGRTGELFF
.,TRBV6-1,TRBD1,TRBJ1-5,TGTGCCAGCCAAAGACGGGACAGTATGAATCAGCCCCAGCATTTT,CASQRRDSMNQPQHF
.,TRBV6-5,TRBD1,TRBJ1-2,TGTGCCAGCAGTCCGAGGCAGGACAGGTCAAATGGCTACACCTTC,CASSPRQDRSNGYTF
.,TRBV19,TRBD2,TRBJ2-3,TGTGCCAGTACCCCGGGACTAGCGCTCGGCACAGATACGCAGTATTTT,CASTPGLALGTDTQYF
.,TRBV20-1,.,TRBJ2-2,TGCAGTGCTGGCACAGCCGGGGAGCTGTTTTTT,CSAGTAGELFF
.,TRBV30,.,TRBJ1-2,TGTGCCTGGGTAGAGAAGACAACCCAAGGCTATGGCTACACCTTC,CAWVEKTTQGYGYTF
.,TRBV6-4,TRBD1,TRBJ1-4,TGTGCCAGCAGTGACCCCCGACAGGGGTGTGAAAAACTGTTTTTT,CASSDPRQGCEKLFF
once,TRBV18,TRBD2,TRBJ2-1,TGTGCCAGCTCACCAGTAGCGGGGTGGAATGAGCAGTTCTTC,CASSPVAGWNEQFF